The following is a T cell receptor beta chain sequence with its context. Its cognate antigen has yet to be identified. The input lacks base qualities; no much larger clone sits a single base away. CDR1 and CDR2 were assigned from the germline V gene as MNHEY and SVGAGI. The CDR3 runs 12 amino acids, cysteine and phenylalanine included. The kept DNA is CDR3 alone, 36 bases in frame from the first base. V loses 4 bases, J loses 4 bases, and the germline ends lie 4 bases apart. This specimen belongs to a study of Ad26.COV2.S vaccination and SARS-CoV-2 variants (dated by TCRdb to the early 2020s). About the study as a whole: Sequencing of the TCRbeta repertoire served to evaluate the specificity and breadth of SARS-CoV-2-reactive T cell receptors following Ad26.COV2.S vaccination. A total of around 32 samples were included in the TCR-sequenced set, comprising 19 Ad26.COV2.S vaccine recipients, 5 placebo recipients and 8 SARS-CoV-2 convalescent individuals. The study at large found these results: The authors noted that total T cell responses may have been underestimated by the TCR breadth and depth analyses. Compared with placebo recipients, Ad26.COV2.S recipients showed higher spike-specific TCR breadth (P = 0.0014). Substantial breadth of spike-specific CD8+ and CD4+ T cell responses was reported after vaccination. Vaccine and placebo recipients had similar non-spike TCR breadth, a finding consistent with the vaccine containing only spike.

The immunoSEQ Assay was used to sequence TCRbeta CDR3 regions. After extraction, genomic DNA underwent amplification by bias-controlled multiplex PCR, followed by high-throughput sequencing. Regarding the original processing steps: To quantify the absolute abundance of each unique TCRbeta CDR3 region, sequences were collapsed and filtered. T cell fraction was estimated by normalizing TCRbeta template counts to usable DNA, which was measured by amplifying reference genes present in all nucleated cells. Repertoire TCRs were annotated as SARS-CoV-2-specific by exact matching of V gene, CDR3 amino acid sequence and J gene to a known reactive TCR set. MIRA supplied the reference SARS-CoV-2 TCR set, which was filtered for enrichment in COVID-19-positive ImmuneCODE repertoires so that public or cross-reactive TCRs were removed. Based on the MIRA antigens, annotated TCRs were further analysed at the level of specific ORF or position within ORF. Depth was the summed frequency of annotated unique rearrangements, while breadth was defined as annotated unique rearrangements over total unique productive rearrangements. Group comparisons of TCR breadth used two-sided Wilcoxon rank-sum tests. Sourced from immuneACCESS, this table was stored by TCRdb with only in-frame sequences that have V and J called. A share of the clones is absent; for the studies checked, an unresolved V gene accounts for under half, and the remainder has no known explanation. The V and J calls and the clone size are those of that table, but D and trimming were determined from the DNA. The sample yields about 180,000 clones; roughly 87% were counted once. Approximately 6% of the sample rests with the top ten.

What the time point label conveys for this sample: individuals recovered from natural SARS-CoV-2 infection. Here the chain combines TRBV6-5 and TRBJ2-2; confidence is insufficient to name the D gene. The TCR was taken from a human donor who had recovered from COVID-19. This material consisted of peripheral blood, taken after recovery from COVID-19. The nucleotide sequence is TGTGCCAGCAGTTCCCCCACCGGGGAGCTGTTTTTT. Translated, it reads CASSSPTGELFF.